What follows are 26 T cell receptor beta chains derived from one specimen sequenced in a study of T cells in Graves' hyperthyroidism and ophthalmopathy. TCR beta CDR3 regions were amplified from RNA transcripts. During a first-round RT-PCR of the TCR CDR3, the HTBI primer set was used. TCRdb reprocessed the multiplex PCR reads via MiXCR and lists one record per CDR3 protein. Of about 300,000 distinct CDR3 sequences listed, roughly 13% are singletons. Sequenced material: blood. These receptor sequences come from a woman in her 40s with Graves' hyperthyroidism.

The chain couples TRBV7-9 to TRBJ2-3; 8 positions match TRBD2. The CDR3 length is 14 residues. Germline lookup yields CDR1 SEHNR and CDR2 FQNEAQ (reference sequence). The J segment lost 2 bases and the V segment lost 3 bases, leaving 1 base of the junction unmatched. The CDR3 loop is CASSFGGATDTQYF. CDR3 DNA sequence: TGTGCCAGCAGCTTCGGGGGGGCCACAGATACGCAGTATTTT.

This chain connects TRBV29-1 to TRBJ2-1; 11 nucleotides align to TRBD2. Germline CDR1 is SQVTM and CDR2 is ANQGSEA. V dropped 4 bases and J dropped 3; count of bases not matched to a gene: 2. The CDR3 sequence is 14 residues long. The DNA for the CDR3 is TGCAGCGTTGTGACTAGCGGGGACTACAATGAGCAGTTCTTC. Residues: CSVVTSGDYNEQFF.

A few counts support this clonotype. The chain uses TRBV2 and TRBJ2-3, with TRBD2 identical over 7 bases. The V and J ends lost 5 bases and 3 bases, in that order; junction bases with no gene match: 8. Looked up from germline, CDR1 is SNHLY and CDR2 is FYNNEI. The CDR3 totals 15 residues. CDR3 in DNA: TGTGCCAGCAGTTACGGGGGGAGTCGGACAGATACGCAGTATTTT. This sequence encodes CASSYGGSRTDTQYF. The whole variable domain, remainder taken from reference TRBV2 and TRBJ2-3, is EPEVTQTPSHQVTQMGQEVILRCVPISNHLYFYWYRQILGQKVEFLVSFYNNEISEKSEIFDDQFSVERPDGSNFTLKIRSTKLEDSAMYFCASSYGGSRTDTQYFGPGTRLTVL.

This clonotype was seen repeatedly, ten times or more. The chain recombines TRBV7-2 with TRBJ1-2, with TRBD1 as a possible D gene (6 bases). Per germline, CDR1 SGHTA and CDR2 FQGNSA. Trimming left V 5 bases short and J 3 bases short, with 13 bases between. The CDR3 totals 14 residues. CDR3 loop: CASSAPTGYYGYTF. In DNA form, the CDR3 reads TGTGCCAGCAGCGCCCCGACAGGATACTATGGCTACACCTTC. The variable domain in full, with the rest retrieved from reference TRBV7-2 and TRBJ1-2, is GAGVSQSPSNKVTEKGKDVELRCDPISGHTALYWYRQSLGQGLEFLIYFQGNSAPDKSGLPSDRFSAERTGGSVSTLTIQRTQQEDSAVYLCASSAPTGYYGYTFGSGTRLTVV.

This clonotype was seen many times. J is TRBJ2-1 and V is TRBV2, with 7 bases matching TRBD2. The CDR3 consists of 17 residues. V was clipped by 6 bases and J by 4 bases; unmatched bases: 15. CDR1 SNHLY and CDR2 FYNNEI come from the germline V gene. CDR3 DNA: TGTGCCAGCAGCCCCTTGGGGGGGTTGTCCTTATACAATGAGCAGTTCTTC. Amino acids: CASSPLGGLSLYNEQFF.

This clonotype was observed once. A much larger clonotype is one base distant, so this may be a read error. CDR3 loop: CASSSGGRGGHTQYF. Written as DNA, the CDR3 is TGTGCCAGCAGCTCAGGAGGGCGGGGAGGGCATACGCAGTATTTT. The chain is built from TRBV7-8 and TRBJ2-3, with 7 positions matching TRBD2. The CDR3 runs to 15 residues. The V gene end was trimmed by 4 bases and the J gene end by 7 bases; junction bases not matched to a gene: 11. Germline CDR1 and CDR2: SGHVS and FQNEAQ.

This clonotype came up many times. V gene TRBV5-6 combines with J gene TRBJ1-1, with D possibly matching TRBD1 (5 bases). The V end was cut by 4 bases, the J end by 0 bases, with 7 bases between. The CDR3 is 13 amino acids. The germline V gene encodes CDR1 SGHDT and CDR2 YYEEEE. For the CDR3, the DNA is TGTGCCAGCAGCACCAGGGTGAACACTGAAGCTTTCTTT. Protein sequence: CASSTRVNTEAFF.

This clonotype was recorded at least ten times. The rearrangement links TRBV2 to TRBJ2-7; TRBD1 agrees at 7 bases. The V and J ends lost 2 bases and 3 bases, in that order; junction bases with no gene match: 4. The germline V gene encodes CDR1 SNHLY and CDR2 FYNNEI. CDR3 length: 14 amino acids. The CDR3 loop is CASSESRTGYEQYF. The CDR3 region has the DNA TGTGCCAGCAGTGAAAGCCGGACAGGCTACGAGCAGTACTTC.

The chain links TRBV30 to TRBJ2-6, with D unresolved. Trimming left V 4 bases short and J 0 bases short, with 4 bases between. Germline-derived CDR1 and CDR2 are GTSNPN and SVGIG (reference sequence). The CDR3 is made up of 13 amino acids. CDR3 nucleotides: TGTGCCTGGACCCGCTCTGGGGCCAACGTCCTGACTTTC. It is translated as CAWTRSGANVLTF. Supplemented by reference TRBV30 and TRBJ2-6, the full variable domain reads SQTIHQWPATLVQPVGSPLSLECTVEGTSNPNLYWYRQAAGRGLQLLFYSVGIGQISSEVPQNLSASRPQDRQFILSSKKLLLSDSGFYLCAWTRSGANVLTFGAGSRLTVL.

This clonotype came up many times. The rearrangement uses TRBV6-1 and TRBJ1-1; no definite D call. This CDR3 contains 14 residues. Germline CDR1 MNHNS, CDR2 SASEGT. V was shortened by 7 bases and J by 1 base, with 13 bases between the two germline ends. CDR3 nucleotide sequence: TGTGCCAGCACCCTAACTCGGCAGAACACTGAAGCTTTCTTT. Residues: CASTLTRQNTEAFF.

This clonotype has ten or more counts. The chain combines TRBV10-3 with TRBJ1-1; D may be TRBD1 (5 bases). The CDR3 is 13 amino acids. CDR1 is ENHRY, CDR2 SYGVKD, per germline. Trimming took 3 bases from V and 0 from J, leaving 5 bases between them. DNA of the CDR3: TGTGCCATCAGTGACAGGGTGAACACTGAAGCTTTCTTT. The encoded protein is CAISDRVNTEAFF.

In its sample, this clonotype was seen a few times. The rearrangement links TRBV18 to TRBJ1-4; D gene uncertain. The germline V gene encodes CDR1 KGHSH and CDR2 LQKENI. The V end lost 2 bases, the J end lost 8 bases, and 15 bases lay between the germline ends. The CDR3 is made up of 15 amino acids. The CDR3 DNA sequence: TGTGCCAGCTCACCAGAACTCGGGCAAGGCGAAAAACTGTTTTTT. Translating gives CASSPELGQGEKLFF.

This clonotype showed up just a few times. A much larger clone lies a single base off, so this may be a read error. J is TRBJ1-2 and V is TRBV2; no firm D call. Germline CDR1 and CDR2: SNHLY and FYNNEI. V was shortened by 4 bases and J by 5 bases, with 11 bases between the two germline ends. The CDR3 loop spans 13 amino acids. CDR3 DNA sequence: TGTGCCAGCAGTGGCGTCAGCTTGTATGGCTACACCTTC. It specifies CASSGVSLYGYTF.

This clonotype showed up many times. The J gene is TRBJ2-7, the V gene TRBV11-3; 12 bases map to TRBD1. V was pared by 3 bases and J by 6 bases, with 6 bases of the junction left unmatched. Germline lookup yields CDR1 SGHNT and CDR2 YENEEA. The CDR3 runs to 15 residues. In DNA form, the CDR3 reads TGTGCCAGCAGCTTTGCCGGGACAGGGGGCTTCGAGCAGTACTTC. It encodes CASSFAGTGGFEQYF.

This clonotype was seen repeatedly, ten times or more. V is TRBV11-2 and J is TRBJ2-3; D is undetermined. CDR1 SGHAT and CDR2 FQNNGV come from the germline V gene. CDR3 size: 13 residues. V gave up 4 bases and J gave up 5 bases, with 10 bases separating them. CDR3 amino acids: CASSSPPVDTQYF. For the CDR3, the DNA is TGTGCCAGCAGCTCCCCACCCGTAGATACGCAGTATTTT.

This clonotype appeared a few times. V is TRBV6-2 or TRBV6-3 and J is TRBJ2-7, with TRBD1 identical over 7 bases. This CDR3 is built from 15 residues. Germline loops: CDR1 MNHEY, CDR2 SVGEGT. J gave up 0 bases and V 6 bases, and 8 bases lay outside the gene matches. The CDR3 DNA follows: TGTGCCAGCAGACAGCCCAGGGGGAACTCCTACGAGCAGTACTTC. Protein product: CASRQPRGNSYEQYF.

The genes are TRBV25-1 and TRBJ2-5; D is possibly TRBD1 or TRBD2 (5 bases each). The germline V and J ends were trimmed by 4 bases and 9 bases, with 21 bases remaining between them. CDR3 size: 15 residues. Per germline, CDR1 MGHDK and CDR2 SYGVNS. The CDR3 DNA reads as TGTGCCAGCAGTGGCCACCAGGGACCCCCAGTGGCCCAGTACTTC. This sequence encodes CASSGHQGPPVAQYF. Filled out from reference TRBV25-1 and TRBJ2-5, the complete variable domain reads EADIYQTPRYLVIGTGKKITLECSQTMGHDKMYWYQQDPGMELHLIHYSYGVNSTEKGDLSSESTVSRIRTEHFPLTLESARPSHTSQYLCASSGHQGPPVAQYFGPGTRLLVL.

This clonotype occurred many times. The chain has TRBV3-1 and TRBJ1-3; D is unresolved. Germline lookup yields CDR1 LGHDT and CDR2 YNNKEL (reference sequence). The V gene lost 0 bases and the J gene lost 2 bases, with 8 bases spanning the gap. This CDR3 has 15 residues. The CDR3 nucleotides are TGTGCCAGCAGCCAAGATCTGGTAACTGGAAACACCATATATTTT. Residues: CASSQDLVTGNTIYF.

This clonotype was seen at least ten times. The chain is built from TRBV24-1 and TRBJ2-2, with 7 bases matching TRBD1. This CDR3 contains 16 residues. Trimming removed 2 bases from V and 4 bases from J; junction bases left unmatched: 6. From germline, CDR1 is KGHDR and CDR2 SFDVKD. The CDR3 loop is CATSDSNRGPTGELFF. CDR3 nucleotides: TGTGCCACCAGTGATTCAAACAGGGGCCCCACCGGGGAGCTGTTTTTT.

CDR3 region: CASSPGTSGRAGYEQFF. CDR3 sequence (DNA): TGTGCCAGCAGCCCGGGGACTAGCGGGAGGGCCGGGTATGAGCAGTTCTTC. The chain recombines TRBV3-1 with TRBJ2-1, with TRBD2 matching 16 bases. Looked up from germline, CDR1 is LGHDT and CDR2 is YNNKEL (reference sequence). The trim removed 4 bases at V and 8 bases at J, leaving 8 bases unmatched. CDR3 size: 17 residues.

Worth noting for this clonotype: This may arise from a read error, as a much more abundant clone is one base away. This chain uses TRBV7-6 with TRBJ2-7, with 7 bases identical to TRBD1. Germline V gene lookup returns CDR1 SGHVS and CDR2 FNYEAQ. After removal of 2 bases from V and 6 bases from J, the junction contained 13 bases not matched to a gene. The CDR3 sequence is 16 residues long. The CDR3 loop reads CASSLRAQTGRGEQYF. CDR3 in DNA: TGTGCCAGCAGCTTAAGGGCCCAGACAGGGAGAGGCGAGCAGTACTTC. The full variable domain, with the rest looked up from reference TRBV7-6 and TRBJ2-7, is GAGVSQSPRYKVTKRGQDVALRCDPISGHVSLYWYRQALGQGPEFLTYFNYEAQQDKSGLPNDRFSAERPEGSISTLTIQRTEQRDSAMYRCASSLRAQTGRGEQYFGPGTRLTVT.

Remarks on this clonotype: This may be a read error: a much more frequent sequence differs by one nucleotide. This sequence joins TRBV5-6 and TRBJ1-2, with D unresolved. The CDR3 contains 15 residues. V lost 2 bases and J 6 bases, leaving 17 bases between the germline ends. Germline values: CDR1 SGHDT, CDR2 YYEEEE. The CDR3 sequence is CASSFGSKNWHGYTF. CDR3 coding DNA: TGTGCCAGCAGCTTTGGCAGCAAAAACTGGCATGGCTACACCTTC.

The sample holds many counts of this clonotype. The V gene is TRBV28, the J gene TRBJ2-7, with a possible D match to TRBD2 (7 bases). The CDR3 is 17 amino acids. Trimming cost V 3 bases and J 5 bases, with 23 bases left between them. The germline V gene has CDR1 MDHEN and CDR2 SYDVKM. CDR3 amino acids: CASSFRGGRGSLNEQYF. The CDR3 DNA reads TGTGCCAGCAGTTTTAGAGGAGGGAGGGGGAGTCTGAACGAGCAGTACTTC. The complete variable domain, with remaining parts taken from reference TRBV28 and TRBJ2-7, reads DVKVTQSSRYLVKRTGEKVFLECVQDMDHENMFWYRQDPGLGLRLIYFSYDVKMKEKGDIPEGYSVSREKKERFSLILESASTNQTSMYLCASSFRGGRGSLNEQYFGPGTRLTVT.

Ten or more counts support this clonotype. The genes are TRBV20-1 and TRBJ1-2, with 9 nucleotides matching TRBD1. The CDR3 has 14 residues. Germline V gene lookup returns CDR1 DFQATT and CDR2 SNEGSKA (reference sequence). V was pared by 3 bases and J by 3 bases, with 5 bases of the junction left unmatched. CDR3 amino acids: CSARGDREYYGYTF. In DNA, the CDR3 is TGCAGTGCTAGGGGGGACAGGGAATACTATGGCTACACCTTC.

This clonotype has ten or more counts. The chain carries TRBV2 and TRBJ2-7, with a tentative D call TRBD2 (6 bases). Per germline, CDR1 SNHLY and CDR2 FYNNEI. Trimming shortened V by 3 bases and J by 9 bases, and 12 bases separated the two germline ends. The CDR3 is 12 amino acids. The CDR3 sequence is CASSDLREWQYF. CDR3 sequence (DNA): TGTGCCAGCAGTGACCTTCGGGAGTGGCAGTACTTC. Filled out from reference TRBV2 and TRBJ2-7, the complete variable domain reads EPEVTQTPSHQVTQMGQEVILRCVPISNHLYFYWYRQILGQKVEFLVSFYNNEISEKSEIFDDQFSVERPDGSNFTLKIRSTKLEDSAMYFCASSDLREWQYFGPGTRLTVT.

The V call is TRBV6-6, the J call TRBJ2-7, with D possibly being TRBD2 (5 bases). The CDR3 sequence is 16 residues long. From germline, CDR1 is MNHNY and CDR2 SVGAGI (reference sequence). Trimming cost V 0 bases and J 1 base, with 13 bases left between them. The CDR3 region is CASSYSSASMSYEQYF. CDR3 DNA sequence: TGTGCCAGCAGTTACTCGTCCGCTAGCATGTCCTACGAGCAGTACTTC.